The entry below gives a single T cell receptor beta chain sequence along with its context. The data derive from a study of blood T cells in healthy people across ages. As for the study in general: T cells yielded about one barcoded beta molecule per two cells through template switching.

Healthy individuals of Caucasian origin from Russia, aged 6 to 90, served as donors. Per sample, extraction of total RNA gave at least 5.5 micrograms in every case. Through a sample-barcoded 5' primer and a J-beta primer mix, a second PCR was run for roughly 7 to 11 cycles. Each CDR3 protein gets one entry after TCRdb re-called the 5' RACE reads with MiXCR. The table lists roughly 800,000 distinct CDR3 sequences, about 53% of them singletons. Sequencing was carried out using blood. This sequence was found in a man at least 80 years old in good health.

The CDR3, as DNA: TGTGCCAGCAGTTCAGAATTCGAGTGGCCGCGCGACTACGAGCAGTACTTC. It codes for CASSSEFEWPRDYEQYF. This sequence joins TRBV28 and TRBJ2-7; D gene ambiguous. V was shortened by 4 bases and J by 3 bases, with 22 bases between the two germline ends. This CDR3 region has 17 residues. Germline-derived CDR1 and CDR2 are MDHEN and SYDVKM.